This entry lists 11 T cell receptor beta chains sequenced from one sample in a study of a mutant IDH1 vaccine in newly diagnosed glioma. Time point: week 47, end of study. Each vaccine dose was 300 ug of mutant IDH1 20-mer peptide, with topical imiquimod. These receptors are not linked to any known antigen. Generated by immunoSEQ multiplex PCR, the TCRdb table keeps only in-frame clones and is missing some. This sample has about 94,000 clones, with roughly 86% found just once. Sequenced material: PBMCs, taken from a glioma patient whose treatment included an IDH1 peptide vaccine. These receptors all come from a woman aged 45-60 years with glioma.

CDR3 nucleotides: TGTGCCAGCAGTGGACTAGCCCGAAGTCTACCGCAGTATTTT. Translation gives CASSGLARSLPQYF. V and J are TRBV2 and TRBJ2-3, with 7 bases aligning to TRBD2. J gave up 10 bases and V 4 bases, and 11 bases lay outside the gene matches. CDR1 and CDR2 from the germline V gene are SNHLY and FYNNEI. There are 14 residues in the CDR3.

This chain joins TRBV10-2 and TRBJ2-7; 9 bases line up with TRBD1. V trimming: 4 bases; J trimming: 4 bases; junction bases outside the gene matches: 8. The CDR3 has 15 residues. Germline assignment: CDR1 WSHSY and CDR2 SAAADI. CDR3 nucleotides: TGCGCCAGCAGTGCCTGGGACAGGGTAGGATACGAGCAGTACTTC. Residues: CASSAWDRVGYEQYF.

The chain links TRBV19 to TRBJ1-5; D unclear. Per the germline V gene, CDR1 is LNHDA and CDR2 is SQIVND (reference sequence). With 4 bases removed from V and 5 bases from J, the gap between germline ends came to 9 bases. The CDR3 covers 13 residues. This chain's CDR3 is CASSTTADQPQHF. The CDR3, as DNA: TGTGCCAGTAGTACCACGGCAGATCAGCCCCAGCATTTT.

The gene calls are TRBV5-1 and TRBJ1-1; D is ambiguous. CDR3 size: 14 residues. Trimming removed 0 bases at V and 5 bases at J, with 11 bases between. Germline-derived CDR1 and CDR2 are SGHRS and YFSETQ. Here the CDR3 reads CASSLGPFGTEAFF. CDR3 coding DNA: TGCGCCAGCAGCTTGGGCCCTTTCGGAACTGAAGCTTTCTTT.

The chain carries TRBV6-6 and TRBJ1-3, with D unresolved. The CDR3 covers 15 residues. From germline, CDR1 is MNHNY and CDR2 SVGAGI (reference sequence). Trimming took 2 bases from V and 5 from J, leaving 13 bases between them. CDR3 sequence (DNA): TGTGCCAGCAGTTACCAACCGGGTCCGAGAAACACCATATATTTT. It codes for CASSYQPGPRNTIYF.

The chain links TRBV18 to TRBJ1-1; no firm D call. The CDR3 length is 13 residues. The germline V and J ends were trimmed by 1 base and 5 bases, with 8 bases remaining between them. CDR1 is KGHSH and CDR2 is LQKENI in the germline V gene. This CDR3 reads CASSPRESTEAFF. The CDR3 nucleotides read TGTGCCAGCTCACCACGAGAGTCGACTGAAGCTTTCTTT.

The chain couples TRBV5-6 to TRBJ2-3; 9 bases are shared with TRBD2. The CDR3 has 15 amino acids. Germline V gene sequence: CDR1 SGHDT, CDR2 YYEEEE. The J segment lost 1 base and the V segment lost 4 bases, leaving 4 bases of the junction unmatched. The CDR3 protein is CASSLRTSGTDTQYF. The CDR3 DNA sequence: TGTGCCAGCAGCCTCCGGACTAGCGGCACAGATACGCAGTATTTT.

The gene calls are TRBV15 and TRBJ2-7; TRBD1 or TRBD2 may be the D gene (5 bases each). The CDR3 length is 14 residues. Germline V gene data show CDR1 as LNHNV and CDR2 as YYDKDF (reference sequence). V lost 0 bases to trimming and J lost 2 bases, with 8 bases between them. The CDR3 nucleotides are TGTGCCACCAGCAGAGATGGGGGAACCTACGAGCAGTACTTC. It translates to CATSRDGGTYEQYF.

The J gene is TRBJ2-1, the V gene TRBV28, with TRBD2 matching over 9 bases. The germline V gene has CDR1 MDHEN and CDR2 SYDVKM. There are 15 residues in the CDR3. J was trimmed by 9 bases and V by 1 base; bases with no gene match: 7. CDR3 DNA: TGTGCCAGCAGTTTATTAGCGGGAGTATATGGTGAGCAGTTCTTC. This gives the protein CASSLLAGVYGEQFF.

This chain joins TRBV18 and TRBJ2-1; 7 bases are a match to TRBD2. CDR3 length: 16 amino acids. Germline V lookup: CDR1 KGHSH, CDR2 LQKENI. The V gene end was trimmed by 0 bases and the J gene end by 0 bases; junction bases not matched to a gene: 2. As DNA, the CDR3 is TGTGCCAGCTCACCACCGGGCGGGAGCTCCTACAATGAGCAGTTCTTC. Encoded protein: CASSPPGGSSYNEQFF.

The chain couples TRBV5-1 to TRBJ2-7, with 9 bases aligning to TRBD1. The J segment lost 7 bases and the V segment lost 0 bases, leaving 5 bases of the junction unmatched. Germline V gene data show CDR1 as SGHRS and CDR2 as YFSETQ. The CDR3 extends over 14 amino acids. CDR3 nucleotides: TGCGCCAGCAGCTTGGGACAGGGGGGCGGAGAGCAGTACTTC. It yields the protein CASSLGQGGGEQYF.